The 14 T cell receptor beta chains listed next were all sequenced from one sample in a study of T-cell memory formation after mild COVID-19. TCRdb processed the 5' RACE reads anew with MiXCR; each CDR3 protein has one entry. The repertoire includes about 200,000 distinct CDR3 sequences, over 7.5% of them detected once, and 3.5% sits in the top ten. The sequencing input was PBMCs or a T cell subset sorted from them (not recorded which). Receptor source: a man younger than 35 who had mild COVID-19 (a few samples of this study predate the infection). Cell type and time point are not known.

V and J are TRBV4-3 and TRBJ1-1; TRBD1 might be the D (6 bases). Trimming shortened V by 0 bases and J by 5 bases, and 22 bases separated the two germline ends. The CDR3 has 18 amino acids. Germline CDR1 is LGHNA and CDR2 is YSLEER. Here the CDR3 DNA reads TGCGCCAGCAGCCAAGAGGTTTTTGTCTGGGGGCAGGAGACTGAAGCTTTCTTT. This translates into CASSQEVFVWGQETEAFF.

J is TRBJ2-7 and V is TRBV5-5; D remains unclear. Looked up from germline, CDR1 is SGHKS and CDR2 is YYEKEE (reference sequence). V was trimmed by 2 bases and J by 0 bases, leaving 12 bases between them. The CDR3 runs 15 residues. As DNA, the CDR3 is TGTGCCAGCAGCTTCGGGTCGTCGGCCTCCTACGAGCAGTACGTC. Translation: CASSFGSSASYEQYV.

This clonotype was counted only a few times. This rearrangement joins TRBV29-1 to TRBJ2-4, with a possible D match to TRBD2 (6 bases). This CDR3 spans 13 amino acids. Germline V gene sequence: CDR1 SQVTM, CDR2 ANQGSEA. V lost 7 bases and J 0 bases, leaving 10 bases between the germline ends. The CDR3 nucleotides read TGCAGCGGGCGCGGGAAAGCCAAAAACATTCAGTACTTC. Translating it yields CSGRGKAKNIQYF.

This clonotype was seen repeatedly, ten times or more. This rearrangement joins TRBV6-6 to TRBJ1-2; 9 nucleotides agree with TRBD1. Trimming cost V 6 bases and J 6 bases; bases outside gene matches: 11. This CDR3 has 15 residues. The germline CDR1 and CDR2 sequences are MNHNY and SVGAGI (reference sequence). This chain's CDR3 is CASSSRDRVYHGYTF. CDR3 sequence (DNA): TGTGCCAGCAGCAGCCGGGACAGGGTGTACCATGGCTACACCTTC.

As concerns this clonotype: A read error may account for a junction end that differs from germline. This sequence joins TRBV7-7 and TRBJ2-5, with a possible D match to TRBD1 (6 bases). The germline V gene encodes CDR1 SSHAT and CDR2 FNYEAQ (reference sequence). This CDR3 region has 14 residues. The CDR3: CASSSGVGGETQYF. For the CDR3, the DNA is TGTGCTAGCAGCTCAGGGGTAGGAGGCGAGACCCAGTACTTC.

This clonotype has more than one count but fewer than ten. The chain combines TRBV20-1 with TRBJ2-4; D could derive from TRBD1 or TRBD2 (6 bases each). The CDR3 sequence is 15 residues long. The germline gives CDR1 DFQATT, CDR2 SNEGSKA (reference sequence). The V end was cut by 1 base, the J end by 0 bases, with 10 bases between. The CDR3 DNA follows: TGCAGTGCTAGAGGGGGGGCCCTAGCCAAAAACATTCAGTACTTC. Its protein is CSARGGALAKNIQYF.

J is TRBJ1-2 and V is TRBV5-1, with 9 bases lining up with TRBD1. This CDR3 contains 15 residues. V was pared by 3 bases and J by 2 bases, with 5 bases of the junction left unmatched. CDR1 is SGHRS and CDR2 is YFSETQ in the germline V gene. In DNA form, the CDR3 reads TGCGCCAGCAGCTCGTCCGGGACAGGGAACTATGGCTACACCTTC. Translation: CASSSSGTGNYGYTF. Filled out from reference TRBV5-1 and TRBJ1-2, the complete variable domain reads KAGVTQTPRYLIKTRGQQVTLSCSPISGHRSVSWYQQTPGQGLQFLFEYFSETQRNKGNFPGRFSGRQFSNSRSEMNVSTLELGDSALYLCASSSSGTGNYGYTFGSGTRLTVV.

The J gene is TRBJ2-7, the V gene TRBV29-1, with TRBD1 matching over 9 bases. Germline CDR1 reads SQVTM; CDR2 reads ANQGSEA. This CDR3 has 14 residues. V shed 1 base, J shed 2 bases, and the junction held 3 bases outside the gene matches. CDR3 residues: CSVEGTGETYEQYF. The CDR3 nucleotides read TGCAGCGTTGAAGGGACAGGGGAGACCTACGAGCAGTACTTC.

The V call is TRBV7-2, the J call TRBJ1-4; TRBD1 might be the D (5 bases). Germline V gives CDR1 SGHTA, CDR2 FQGNSA. The CDR3 is made up of 14 amino acids. Trimming shortened V by 5 bases and J by 7 bases, and 14 bases separated the two germline ends. CDR3 DNA: TGTGCCAGCAGCCAAAGGGGCGCAGGTGAAAAACTGTTTTTT. It yields the protein CASSQRGAGEKLFF. The variable domain in full, completed from reference TRBV7-2 and TRBJ1-4, reads GAGVSQSPSNKVTEKGKDVELRCDPISGHTALYWYRQSLGQGLEFLIYFQGNSAPDKSGLPSDRFSAERTGGSVSTLTIQRTQQEDSAVYLCASSQRGAGEKLFFGSGTQLSVL.

This clonotype was detected a few times. This chain joins TRBV7-8 and TRBJ1-2; tentative D call: TRBD1 (6 bases). Germline CDR1 is SGHVS and CDR2 is FQNEAQ. V dropped 5 bases and J dropped 1 base, with 20 bases sitting between them. The CDR3 loop spans 17 amino acids. The CDR3 nucleotides are TGTGCCAGCAGCATTAGTACGGGGGGCTCCAATAACTATGGCTACACCTTC. Amino acid sequence: CASSISTGGSNNYGYTF.

This clonotype was seen at least ten times. One end of the junction varies from germline; a read error may be responsible. The V call is TRBV5-1, the J call TRBJ1-3; D uncertain. The CDR3 is made up of 13 amino acids. The V gene's germline CDR1 is SGHRS and CDR2 YFSETQ. The CDR3 region has the DNA TGTGCCAGCAGCTTAAGCTCTGGAAACACCATATATTTT. It is translated as CASSLSSGNTIYF.

This rearrangement joins TRBV3-1 to TRBJ2-7; possible D gene TRBD1, 5 bases. The CDR3 has 15 residues. Germline V lookup: CDR1 LGHDT, CDR2 YNNKEL (reference sequence). V lost 4 bases and J 2 bases, leaving 15 bases between the germline ends. CDR3 sequence: CASSPQGRVTYEQYF. The CDR3 nucleotides read TGTGCCAGCAGCCCCCAAGGCAGGGTGACCTACGAGCAGTACTTC.

This clonotype has just a few counts. The chain is built from TRBV7-2 and TRBJ1-2; D call uncertain. The CDR3 spans 15 residues. CDR1 and CDR2 (germline): SGHTA, FQGNSA. Trimming shortened V by 2 bases and J by 4 bases, and 14 bases separated the two germline ends. CDR3 amino acids: CASSLLGHGSYGYTF. The CDR3, as DNA: TGTGCCAGCAGCTTACTAGGGCACGGGTCCTATGGCTACACCTTC. The full variable domain, its missing parts supplied by reference TRBV7-2 and TRBJ1-2, is GAGVSQSPSNKVTEKGKDVELRCDPISGHTALYWYRQSLGQGLEFLIYFQGNSAPDKSGLPSDRFSAERTGGSVSTLTIQRTQQEDSAVYLCASSLLGHGSYGYTFGSGTRLTVV.

The chain links TRBV10-3 to TRBJ1-1, with D possibly TRBD1 on 5 matching bases. This CDR3 contains 14 residues. Germline V gives CDR1 ENHRY, CDR2 SYGVKD. Trimming removed 6 bases from V and 7 bases from J, with 18 bases in between. The CDR3 region has the DNA TGTGCCATCAGGGGGGGGTTCGGGCACAGTGAAGCTTTCTTT. Translated, it gives CAIRGGFGHSEAFF.